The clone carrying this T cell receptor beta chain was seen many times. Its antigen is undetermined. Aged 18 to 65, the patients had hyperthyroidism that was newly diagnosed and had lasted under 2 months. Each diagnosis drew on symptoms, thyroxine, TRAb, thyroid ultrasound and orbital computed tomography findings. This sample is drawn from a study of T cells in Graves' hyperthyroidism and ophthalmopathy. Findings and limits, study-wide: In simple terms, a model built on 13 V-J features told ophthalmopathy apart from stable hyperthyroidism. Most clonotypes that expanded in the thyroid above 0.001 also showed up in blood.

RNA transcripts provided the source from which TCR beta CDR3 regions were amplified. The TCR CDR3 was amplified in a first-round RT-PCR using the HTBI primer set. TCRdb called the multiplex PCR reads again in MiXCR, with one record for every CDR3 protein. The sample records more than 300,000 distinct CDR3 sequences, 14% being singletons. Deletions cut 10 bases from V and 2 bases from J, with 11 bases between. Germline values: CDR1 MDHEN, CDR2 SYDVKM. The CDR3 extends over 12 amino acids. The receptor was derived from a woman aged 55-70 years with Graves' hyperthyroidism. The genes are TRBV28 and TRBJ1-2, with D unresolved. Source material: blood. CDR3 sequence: CATLSTNYGYTF. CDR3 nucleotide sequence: TGTGCCACCTTGTCGACAAACTATGGCTACACCTTC.